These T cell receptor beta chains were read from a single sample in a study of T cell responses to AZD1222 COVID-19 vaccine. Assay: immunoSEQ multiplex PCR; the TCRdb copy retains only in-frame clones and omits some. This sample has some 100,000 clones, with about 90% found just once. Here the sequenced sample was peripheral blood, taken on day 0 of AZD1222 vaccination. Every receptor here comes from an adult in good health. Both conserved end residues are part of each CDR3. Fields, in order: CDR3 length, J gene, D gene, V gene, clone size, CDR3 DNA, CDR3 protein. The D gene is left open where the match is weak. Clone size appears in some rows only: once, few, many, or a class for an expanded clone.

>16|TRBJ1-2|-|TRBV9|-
TGTGCCAGCAGCGTACTTTCCGGGCCCCCCGACTGGGGCTACACCTTC
CASSVLSGPPDWGYTF
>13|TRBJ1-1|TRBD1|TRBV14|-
TGTGCCAGCAGTCCGGACAGGGGAACTGAAGCTTTCTTT
CASSPDRGTEAFF
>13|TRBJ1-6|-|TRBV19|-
TGTGCCAGTAGTTTACAGAATAATTCACCCCTCCACTTT
CASSLQNNSPLHF
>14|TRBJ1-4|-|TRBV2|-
TGTGCCAGCAGTGAAGCGCGCAGGGTTGAAAAACTGTTTTTT
CASSEARRVEKLFF
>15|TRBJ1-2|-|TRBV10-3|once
TGTGCCATCAGTGAGAGCGGACCCGTGGACTATGGCTACACCTTC
CAISESGPVDYGYTF
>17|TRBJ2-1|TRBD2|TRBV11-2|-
TGTGCCAGCAGCTTAGATAGAACTAGCGGGAGTGGGAATGAGCAGTTCTTC
CASSLDRTSGSGNEQFF
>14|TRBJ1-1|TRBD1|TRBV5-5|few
TGTGCCAGCAGCTCCTGGGACAGGATGACTGAAGCTTTCTTT
CASSSWDRMTEAFF
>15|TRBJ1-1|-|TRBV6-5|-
TGTGCCAGCAGTTACTCTACATTATTGAACACTGAAGCTTTCTTT
CASSYSTLLNTEAFF
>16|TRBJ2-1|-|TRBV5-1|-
TGCGCCAGCAGCCAAAGTTCATGGGCCCGCGGCAATGAGCAGTTCTTC
CASSQSSWARGNEQFF
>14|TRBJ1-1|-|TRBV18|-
TGTGCCAGCTCACCTGCGGGCGCTTGGACTGAAGCTTTCTTT
CASSPAGAWTEAFF
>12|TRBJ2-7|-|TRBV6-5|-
TGTGCCAGCAGTCAACCCCCGGCCGAGCAGTACTTC
CASSQPPAEQYF
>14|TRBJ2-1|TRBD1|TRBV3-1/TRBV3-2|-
TGTGCCAGCAGCCATCTAGACAGGGGCACTGAGCAGTTCTTC
CASSHLDRGTEQFF
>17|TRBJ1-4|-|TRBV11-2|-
TGTGCCAGCAGCGGAGGTTCGACAGGCTCGACTAATGAAAAACTGTTTTTT
CASSGGSTGSTNEKLFF
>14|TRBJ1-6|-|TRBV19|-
TGTGCCAGTAGTATACTTGGCCCTCATTCACCCCTCCACTTT
CASSILGPHSPLHF
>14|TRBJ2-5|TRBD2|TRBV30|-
TGTGCCTGGACCCTCGGACTAGCGGGAGAGACCCAGTACTTC
CAWTLGLAGETQYF
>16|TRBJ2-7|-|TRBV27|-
TGTGCCAGCAGTTACAGGAGGGCGGAGGGGTTACGGGAGCAGTACTTC
CASSYRRAEGLREQYF
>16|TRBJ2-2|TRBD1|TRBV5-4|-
TGTGCCAGCAGCCCCCGGACAGGGGGATACACCGGGGAGCTGTTTTTT
CASSPRTGGYTGELFF
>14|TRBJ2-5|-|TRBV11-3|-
TGTGCCAGCAGCTCCCGACTAGATCAAGAGACCCAGTACTTC
CASSSRLDQETQYF
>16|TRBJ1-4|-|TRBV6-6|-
TGTGCCAGCAGGCCCACAGGGTTGGCCCTTGGTGAAAAACTGTTTTTT
CASRPTGLALGEKLFF
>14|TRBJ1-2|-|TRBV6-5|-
TGTGCCAGCAGTTTGGGGGGAGGGGCCTTTGGCTACACCTTC
CASSLGGGAFGYTF
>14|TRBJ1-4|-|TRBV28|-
TGTGCCAGCAGTCCACCCGGTGGGAATGAAAAACTGTTTTTT
CASSPPGGNEKLFF
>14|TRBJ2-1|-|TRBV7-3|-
TGTGCCAGCAGCCCGAAGGCTCACGGCGATGAGCAGTTCTTC
CASSPKAHGDEQFF